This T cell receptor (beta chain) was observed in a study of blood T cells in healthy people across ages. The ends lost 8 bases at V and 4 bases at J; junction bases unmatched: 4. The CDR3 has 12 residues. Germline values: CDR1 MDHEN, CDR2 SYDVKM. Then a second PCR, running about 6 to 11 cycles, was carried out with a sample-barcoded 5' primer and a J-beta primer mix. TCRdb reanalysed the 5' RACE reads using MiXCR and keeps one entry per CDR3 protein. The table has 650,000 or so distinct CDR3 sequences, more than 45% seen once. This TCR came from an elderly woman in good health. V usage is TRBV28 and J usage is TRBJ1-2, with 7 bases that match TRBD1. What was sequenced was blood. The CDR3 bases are TGTGCCAGCCAGACAGGGTCCTATGGCTACACCTTC. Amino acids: CASQTGSYGYTF.